The sequence of this TCR beta chain was determined in a study of blood T cell repertoires in COVID-19. Study-level background: Spain, Italy and the United States supplied samples that represented acute and convalescent COVID-19. Nucleic acid was either cDNA or gDNA, and it came from T cells, B-cell-depleted T cells, or PBMCs.

Authors' methods: Cell counts per sample came from amplifying reference gene primers. Libraries were prepared by immunoSEQ multiplex PCR; TCRdb keeps only in-frame clonotypes and omits some of them. V and J calls and clone size come straight from that table; D and trimming were deduced from the DNA. The table includes 130,000 to 150,000 clones, around 84% detected once. V lost 0 bases to trimming and J lost 1 base, with 10 bases between them. The CDR3 totals 16 residues. Germline V gene data show CDR1 as MGHRA and CDR2 as YSYEKL. This TCR was recovered from a human donor in a cohort sampled during active COVID-19. Sequencing was carried out using peripheral blood. This chain joins TRBV4-1 and TRBJ1-5; the D gene is possibly TRBD1 (6 bases). The chain's CDR3 is CASSQDGRGSNQPQHF. The CDR3 nucleotides are TGCGCCAGCAGCCAAGATGGAAGGGGGAGCAATCAGCCCCAGCATTTT.